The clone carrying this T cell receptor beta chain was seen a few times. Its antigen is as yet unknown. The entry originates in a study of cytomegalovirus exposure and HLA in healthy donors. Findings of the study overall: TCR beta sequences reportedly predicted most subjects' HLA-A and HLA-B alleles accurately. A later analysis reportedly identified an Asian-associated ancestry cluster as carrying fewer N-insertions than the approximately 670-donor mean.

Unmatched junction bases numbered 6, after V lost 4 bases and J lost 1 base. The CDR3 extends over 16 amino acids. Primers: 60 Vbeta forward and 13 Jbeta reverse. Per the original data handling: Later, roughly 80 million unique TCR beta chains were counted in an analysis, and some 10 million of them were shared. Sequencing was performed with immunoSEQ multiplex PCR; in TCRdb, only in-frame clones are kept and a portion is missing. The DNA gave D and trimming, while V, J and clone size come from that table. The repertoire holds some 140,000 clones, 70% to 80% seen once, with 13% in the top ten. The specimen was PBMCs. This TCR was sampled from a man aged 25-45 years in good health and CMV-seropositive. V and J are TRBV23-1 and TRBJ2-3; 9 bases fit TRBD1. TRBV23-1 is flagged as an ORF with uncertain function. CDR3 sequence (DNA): TGCGCCAGCAGTCTACCGGACAGGGGAGGCACAGATACGCAGTATTTT. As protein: CASSLPDRGGTDTQYF.